The text below deals with one T cell receptor (beta chain). TCR beta CDR3 sequences were amplified from RNA transcripts. TCR CDR3 regions were first amplified by RT-PCR with HTBI primers. TCRdb itself ran the multiplex PCR reads through MiXCR, one entry per CDR3 protein. The sample contains more than 500,000 distinct CDR3 sequences, 40% to 50% of which appear only once. The data derive from a study of T cells in Graves' hyperthyroidism and ophthalmopathy. V was shortened by 5 bases and J by 5 bases, with 15 bases between the two germline ends. Germline assignment: CDR1 SEHNR and CDR2 FQNEAQ (reference sequence). CDR3 size: 14 residues.

The chain joins TRBV7-9 to TRBJ1-2; D gene ambiguous. Sequenced material: peripheral blood or thyroid tissue (not recorded which). The clonotype originates from an adult woman with Graves' disease, either hyperthyroidism or ophthalmopathy (not recorded which). CDR3 sequence (DNA): TGTGCCAGCAGCCTTGCTCAACTGCAGTATGGCTACACCTTC. This encodes CASSLAQLQYGYTF.